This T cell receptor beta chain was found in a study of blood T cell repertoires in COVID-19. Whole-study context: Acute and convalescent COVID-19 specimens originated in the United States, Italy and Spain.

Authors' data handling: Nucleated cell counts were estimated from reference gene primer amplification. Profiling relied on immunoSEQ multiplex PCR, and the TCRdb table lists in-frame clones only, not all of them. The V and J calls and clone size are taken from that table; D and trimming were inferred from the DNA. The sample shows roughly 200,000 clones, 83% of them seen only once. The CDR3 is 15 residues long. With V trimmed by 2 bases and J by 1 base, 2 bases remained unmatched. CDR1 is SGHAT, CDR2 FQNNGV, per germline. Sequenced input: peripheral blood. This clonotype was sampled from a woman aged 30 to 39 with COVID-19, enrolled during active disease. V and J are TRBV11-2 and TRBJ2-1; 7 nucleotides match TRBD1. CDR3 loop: CASSLLQGSYNEQFF. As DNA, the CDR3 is TGTGCCAGCAGCTTATTACAGGGGTCCTACAATGAGCAGTTCTTC.